Sequencing of this T cell receptor (beta chain) was carried out in a study of OX40 agonist ivuxolimab in advanced cancers. Study-level background: Ivuxolimab was an agonistic, fully human IgG2 monoclonal antibody directed against OX40 (CD134), a costimulatory receptor. Among the 50 to 55 dose-escalation patients, 19 had hepatocellular carcinoma, some 15 melanoma, 9 renal cell carcinoma and 9 head and neck cancer. In the dose-escalation cohort, 65% to 85% of patients were male, and the mean age was roughly 56 years with a range of about 23 to 79. Partial responses occurred in three dose-escalation patients, of whom one had hepatocellular carcinoma and two had cutaneous melanoma. The purpose of peripheral TCRbeta sequencing was to test whether ivuxolimab changed TCR sequence diversity and led to clonal T-cell expansion. Intravenous ivuxolimab was administered to patients every 2 weeks at six dose levels: 0.01, 0.1, 0.3, 1.5, 3 and 10 mg/kg. Prior anti-PD-1, anti-PD-L1 or anti-CTLA-4 therapy was permitted, and less than 45% of dose-escalation patients had received checkpoint inhibitors. The paper covers the monotherapy dose-escalation part of the phase I ivuxolimab trial, which included N of about 51 patients.

The trial excluded patients who had a history of autoimmune disease or who were on systemic immunosuppression. Peripheral blood for TCR sequencing was collected from all dose cohorts at baseline, on cycle 4 day 1, and on cycle 7 day 1. Samples came from an open-label, multicenter, first-in-human phase I dose-escalation trial of ivuxolimab. Adults with locally advanced or metastatic melanoma, renal cell carcinoma, hepatocellular carcinoma or head and neck squamous cell carcinoma were enrolled in the trial. CD4+ and CD8+ T cells were sorted separately from peripheral blood before TCR sequencing. Genomic DNA was extracted from sorted cells for sequencing of the TCRbeta CDR3 region. TCRbeta CDR3 regions were sequenced using the immunoSEQ Assay. TCRdb limited this immuneACCESS table to in-frame rearrangements with V and J called. A share of clones is missing; checked studies link under half to unresolved V genes, and the rest is unexplained. The sample table shows around 65,000 clones, and approximately 91% are seen once. The ten most abundant clones make up 15% to 20% of the sample.

What the work shows at the level of the full study, not this receptor alone: Antigen specificity was not determined for the clonally expanded peripheral T cells. Partial responders in the 0.1-3.0 mg/kg groups had among the lowest normalized peripheral clonal expansion, especially among CD8+ T cells. Clonal expansion of both CD4+ and CD8+ blood T cells was observed from baseline to week 6 at doses 0.1 to 3.0 mg/kg. After ivuxolimab, more expanded clones were found on average in CD8+ T cells than in CD4+ T cells. Low levels of normalized T-cell clonal expansion were also seen in some nonresponding patients.

A remark on this clone: Its recognized antigen is unknown. No much larger clonotype is one base removed from it; base qualities were not supplied.

The TCR originated in an adult with an advanced solid tumor such as melanoma, head and neck, liver or kidney cancer. Sequenced material: CD4+ or CD8+ T cells sorted from blood, taken in a trial of the OX40 agonist ivuxolimab.

The CDR3 protein sequence reads: CASSLSPTGDEETQYF. Read as DNA, the sequence is TGTGCCAGCAGTTTATCCCCGACAGGGGATGAGGAGACCCAGTACTTC. In this chain, TRBV28 is recombined with TRBJ2-5, with 8 bases matching TRBD1. CDR1 MDHEN and CDR2 SYDVKM are derived from the germline V gene. The CDR3, from cysteine to phenylalanine, totals 16 residues. The DNA shown is the 48-base CDR3, in frame from base 1. V has 1 base trimmed and J has 5 bases trimmed; junction bases matching no gene number 9. Joined to the reference TRBV28 and TRBJ2-5 proteins, this CDR3 gives the full variable domain: DVKVTQSSRYLVKRTGEKVFLECVQDMDHENMFWYRQDPGLGLRLIYFSYDVKMKEKGDIPEGYSVSREKKERFSLILESASTNQTSMYLCASSLSPTGDEETQYFGPGTRLLVL.